A selection of T cell receptor beta chains follows, all from one sample in a study of graft-versus-host responses after intestinal transplantation. For these TCRs, the target antigens are not known. Measured with immunoSEQ multiplex PCR; TCRdb has only the in-frame clones, and not every one. This table has approximately 88,000 clones, 94% appearing once. The sequencing used unstimulated CD4+ T cells sorted from spleen or lymph node cells, collected before transplant. These receptors were obtained from a human donor who was the organ donor for an intestinal transplant. Both conserved end residues are part of each CDR3. D genes are given only for firm matches. Clone size appears in some rows only: once, few, many, or a class for an expanded clone.

v_gene,j_gene,d_gene,abundance,CDR3nt,CDR3aa
TRBV5-1,TRBJ1-2,NA,NA,TGCGCCAGCAGCTTAGGATTTGATGGCTATGGCTACACCTTC,CASSLGFDGYGYTF
TRBV6-5,TRBJ2-7,NA,NA,TGTGCCAGCAGCGCGACCGGGACCCCGATCTGGGAGCAGTACTTC,CASSATGTPIWEQYF
TRBV7-9,TRBJ2-4,NA,NA,TGTGCCAGCAGCTTATCCAGGGGAGGGTGGGCCAAAAACATTCAGTACTTC,CASSLSRGGWAKNIQYF
TRBV5-6,TRBJ2-1,NA,NA,TGTGCCAGCAGCTTGCATAACAATGAGCAGTTCTTC,CASSLHNNEQFF
TRBV4-1,TRBJ2-3,TRBD2,NA,TGCGCCAGCAGCCAAGCTTCCACTAGCGGGGGCACAGATACGCAGTATTTT,CASSQASTSGGTDTQYF
TRBV4-1,TRBJ2-1,TRBD2,NA,TGCGCCAGCAGCCAAGATCAGCGGGGGATCTACAATGAGCAGTTCTTC,CASSQDQRGIYNEQFF
TRBV19,TRBJ1-2,TRBD1,NA,TGTGCCAGTAGCCGGGACAGGGGGTCGGCTAACTATGGCTACACCTTC,CASSRDRGSANYGYTF
TRBV27,TRBJ1-4,NA,NA,TGTGCCAGCAGTTTCTTGGGAACAGGGCCAACTAATGAAAAACTGTTTTTT,CASSFLGTGPTNEKLFF
TRBV5-1,TRBJ2-1,TRBD2,NA,TGCGCCAGCAGCGGAACTAGCGGGGGTTATGAGCAGTTCTTC,CASSGTSGGYEQFF
TRBV2,TRBJ2-3,TRBD2,once,TGTGCCAGCAGCGCTCAAAGAGTAGCGGGGGGGGCGAAGGGGACGCAGTATTTT,CASSAQRVAGGAKGTQYF
TRBV4-1,TRBJ1-5,NA,once,TGTGCCAGCAGCCAAGCTGATCGGGGCGGACAGCCCCAGCATTTT,CASSQADRGGQPQHF
TRBV6-6,TRBJ2-5,TRBD2,NA,TGTGCCAGCAGTTACGGGGGGGGGACCCAGTACTTC,CASSYGGGTQYF
TRBV21-1,TRBJ2-1,NA,once,TGTGCCAGCAGACCCAGTGTTGAGCAGTTCTTC,CASRPSVEQFF
TRBV18,TRBJ2-3,NA,once,TGTGCCAGCTCAGGGGCGGGCACAGATACGCAGTATTTT,CASSGAGTDTQYF
TRBV10-1,TRBJ2-7,TRBD2,NA,TGCGCCAGCAGTGAGCGGGGGGGCTACGAGCAGTACTTC,CASSERGGYEQYF
TRBV6-5,TRBJ1-5,TRBD1,NA,TGTGCCAGCAGAGGTACGGACAGGGATAATCAGCCCCAGCATTTT,CASRGTDRDNQPQHF
TRBV6-1,TRBJ2-3,NA,NA,TGTGCCAGCCTCGCGGCGGGGAGCAGGTATACGCAGTATTTT,CASLAAGSRYTQYF
TRBV28,TRBJ2-7,NA,NA,TGTGCCAGCAGTCTTTCGCGATCTTTCTCCTACGAGCAGTACTTC,CASSLSRSFSYEQYF
TRBV18,TRBJ2-7,NA,NA,TGTGCCAGCTCACCACCCTCACATTCCCCCTACGAGCAGTACTTC,CASSPPSHSPYEQYF
TRBV5-6,TRBJ1-5,TRBD1,NA,TGTGCCAGCAGCTTGTTTAGGGGGCTCCAGCCCCAGCATTTT,CASSLFRGLQPQHF
TRBV9,TRBJ1-4,NA,NA,TGTGCCAGCAGCGTAGGGGTCAATCCTAATAATGAAAAACTGTTTTTT,CASSVGVNPNNEKLFF
TRBV11-2,TRBJ1-5,NA,NA,TGTGCCAGCAGCTTAAAAGGGGGTGCGGTCGATAGCAATCAGCCCCAGCATTTT,CASSLKGGAVDSNQPQHF
TRBV7-2,TRBJ1-1,NA,NA,TGTGCCAGCAGCCCTCTCGGCATCGGGGCTGGGACTGAAGCTTTCTTT,CASSPLGIGAGTEAFF
TRBV11-1,TRBJ2-5,TRBD1,NA,TGTGCCAGCCAGGACAGGCTTAAGTCTGAGACCCAGTACTTC,CASQDRLKSETQYF
TRBV6-1,TRBJ1-1,NA,NA,TGTGCCAGCCGGGCCGTACAGGGACCAGCTTTCTTT,CASRAVQGPAFF
TRBV9,TRBJ1-3,NA,NA,TGTGCCAGCAGCGTAGCTAGCACTTCTGGAAACACCATATATTTT,CASSVASTSGNTIYF
TRBV11-2,TRBJ2-5,NA,NA,TGTGCCAGCACCGACCAAGAGACCCAGTACTTC,CASTDQETQYF
TRBV7-9,TRBJ2-7,NA,NA,TGTGCCAGCGGCTCATTATACTACGAGCAGTACTTC,CASGSLYYEQYF
TRBV29-1,TRBJ1-1,TRBD1,NA,TGCAGCGTTGGGAAACAGGGGGCTATCGCTGAAGCTTTCTTT,CSVGKQGAIAEAFF
TRBV15,TRBJ1-6,NA,NA,TGTGCCACCAGCAGAGACCCCAACACAGATTCACCCCTCCACTTT,CATSRDPNTDSPLHF
TRBV11-3,TRBJ2-5,TRBD2,NA,TGTGCCAGCAGCTTTATAGCGGGGGGGCCAGAGACCCAGTACTTC,CASSFIAGGPETQYF
TRBV19,TRBJ2-3,TRBD2,NA,TGTGCCAGTAGAAACGGCGGGGGGGCAGATACGCAGTATTTT,CASRNGGGADTQYF
TRBV6-6,TRBJ1-6,TRBD1,NA,TGTGCCAGCAGTCAGACAGGGAACTATAATTCACCCCTCCACTTT,CASSQTGNYNSPLHF
TRBV4-3,TRBJ2-7,NA,few,TGCGCCAGCAGCCCGACTTTACAGGCATCCTACGAGCAGTACTTC,CASSPTLQASYEQYF
TRBV6-6,TRBJ2-5,NA,NA,TGTGCCAGCAGTTACTCGGTCAGGGACGCGACCCAGTACTTC,CASSYSVRDATQYF
TRBV14,TRBJ2-5,NA,NA,TGTGCCAGCAGCCAAGGTGACGCAGGGTGGGAGACCCAGTACTTC,CASSQGDAGWETQYF
TRBV28,TRBJ2-7,NA,NA,TGTGCCAGCAGTTCAGAGCTAGCTCTAACACAATACGAGCAGTACTTC,CASSSELALTQYEQYF
TRBV5-3,TRBJ1-6,NA,few,TGTGCCAGAAGCTTGGGGGGGAGTTCCTATAATTCACCCCTCCACTTT,CARSLGGSSYNSPLHF
TRBV28,TRBJ2-7,TRBD1,NA,TGTGCCAGCAGTTTCAACAGGGGGCCAAGGGACGAGCAGTACTTC,CASSFNRGPRDEQYF